Each of the 23 T cell receptor beta chains below was sequenced from the same sample in a study of shared T cell receptors in the human thymus. The protocol was immunoSEQ multiplex PCR, while the TCRdb copy is restricted to in-frame clones and leaves out a portion. The sample yields over 450,000 clones, roughly 74% seen once. The data were also submitted as part of a second study, on human thymus T cells.

Sequencing was carried out using thymocytes. Receptors originate from a boy under three years old with a congenital heart defect.

The rearrangement joins TRBV7-9 to TRBJ2-3; possibly TRBD2 for D (6 bases). The CDR3 totals 14 residues. Germline CDR1 SEHNR, CDR2 FQNEAQ (reference sequence). V was pared by 3 bases and J by 4 bases, with 11 bases between. This CDR3 is CASSLAGSADTQYF. The CDR3 coding sequence is TGTGCCAGCAGCTTGGCGGGGTCCGCAGATACGCAGTATTTT.

The chain recombines TRBV30 with TRBJ2-1; D is unclear. Trimming pared 4 bases from V and 7 bases from J, leaving 11 bases between. This CDR3 contains 12 residues. The germline V gene has CDR1 GTSNPN and CDR2 SVGIG (reference sequence). The DNA for the CDR3 is TGTGCCTGGACCGAGGTTCGGAATGAGCAGTTCTTC. Protein: CAWTEVRNEQFF.

The chain combines TRBV27 with TRBJ1-2; D remains unclear. Germline CDR1 reads MNHEY; CDR2 reads SMNVEV (reference sequence). Between the trimmed V and J ends, which lost 0 bases and 4 bases, there was a span of 12 bases. The length of the CDR3 is 15 residues. The chain's CDR3 is CASSLSPTQGYGYTF. CDR3 nucleotides: TGTGCCAGCAGTTTATCGCCGACTCAAGGCTATGGCTACACCTTC.

Only one count was recorded for this clone. The chain joins TRBV28 to TRBJ1-5, with TRBD1 matching over 7 bases. This CDR3 has 15 amino acids. Germline V gene data show CDR1 as MDHEN and CDR2 as SYDVKM. V dropped 8 bases and J dropped 6; count of bases not matched to a gene: 13. CDR3 loop: CASDQGTVPIQPQHF. CDR3 coding DNA: TGTGCCAGCGACCAGGGGACAGTTCCTATTCAGCCCCAGCATTTT.

This chain joins TRBV9 and TRBJ2-1; 10 bases map to TRBD1. With 3 bases clipped from V and 6 bases from J, the junction kept 6 bases outside the gene matches. CDR3 length: 15 residues. CDR1 and CDR2 from the germline V gene are SGDLS and YYNGEE. CDR3 DNA: TGTGCCAGCAGCGCCGGGACAGGGGCACCCAATGAGCAGTTCTTC. It specifies CASSAGTGAPNEQFF.

The V and J genes are TRBV19 and TRBJ1-5; possible D gene TRBD1, 6 bases. This CDR3 has 18 amino acids. The V gene's germline CDR1 is LNHDA and CDR2 SQIVND (reference sequence). V lost 0 bases and J 2 bases, leaving 17 bases between the germline ends. Here the CDR3 DNA reads TGTGCCAGTAGTATAGATCGGCGCAGGGGTGAGGGCAATCAGCCCCAGCATTTT. As protein: CASSIDRRRGEGNQPQHF.

A note on this clone: The same CDR3 arises from other DNA sequences in this sample as well. The gene calls are TRBV9 and TRBJ1-1; D gene uncertain. CDR3 length: 12 amino acids. V was shortened by 2 bases and J by 1 base, with 3 bases between the two germline ends. Germline V lookup: CDR1 SGDLS, CDR2 YYNGEE. The CDR3 sequence is CASSVQNTEAFF. The DNA for the CDR3 is TGTGCCAGCAGCGTCCAGAACACTGAAGCTTTCTTT.

The rearrangement joins TRBV28 to TRBJ2-7; possibly TRBD1 for D (6 bases). This CDR3 spans 13 amino acids. The V and J ends lost 5 bases and 9 bases respectively, with 17 bases between them. CDR1 and CDR2 from the germline V gene are MDHEN and SYDVKM. CDR3 sequence reads: CASSRDKGSSQYF. The CDR3 DNA reads TGTGCCAGCAGTAGGGACAAGGGAAGCTCGCAGTACTTC.

V and J are TRBV4-1 and TRBJ2-1, with 13 bases aligning to TRBD2. Unmatched junction bases numbered 13, after V lost 1 base and J lost 4 bases. The CDR3 contains 20 residues. The germline CDR1 and CDR2 sequences are MGHRA and YSYEKL. CDR3 coding DNA: TGCGCCAGCAGCCAAGGGTCAACTAGCGGGAGGGGGGGGGCTTACAATGAGCAGTTCTTC. Translating gives CASSQGSTSGRGGAYNEQFF.

This clone came up once. The chain carries TRBV30 and TRBJ1-4, with a weak D call TRBD1 (5 bases). The CDR3 runs 15 residues. Looked up from germline, CDR1 is GTSNPN and CDR2 is SVGIG (reference sequence). Trimming pared 2 bases from V and 4 bases from J, leaving 14 bases between. The CDR3 reads CAWSPPQGVNEKLFF. The CDR3 DNA follows: TGTGCCTGGAGTCCACCGCAGGGTGTTAATGAAAAACTGTTTTTT.

The CDR3, as DNA: TGTGCCAGCAGCTCGACTGTCCCGGTTCATCAGCCCCAGCATTTT. As protein: CASSSTVPVHQPQHF. The chain recombines TRBV11-2 with TRBJ1-5; D uncertain. Germline V gene sequence: CDR1 SGHAT, CDR2 FQNNGV. The CDR3 sequence is 15 residues long. With 4 bases removed from V and 5 bases from J, the gap between germline ends came to 15 bases.

This clone appeared a single time. Here the CDR3 reads CASSQELRDRLYGYTF. The CDR3 nucleotides read TGCGCCAGCAGCCAAGAGTTACGGGACAGGCTCTATGGCTACACCTTC. The chain has TRBV4-1 and TRBJ1-2; the match to TRBD1 covers 8 bases. CDR1 is MGHRA, CDR2 YSYEKL, per germline. V trimming: 0 bases; J trimming: 4 bases; junction bases outside the gene matches: 7. The CDR3 has 16 residues.

This clone was seen a handful of times. CDR3 amino acids: CASSLPGDRPHGETQYF. CDR3 nucleotide sequence: TGTGCCAGCAGCTTGCCCGGCGACCGCCCCCACGGGGAGACCCAGTACTTC. This chain links TRBV7-9 with TRBJ2-5; D not resolved. The CDR3 sequence is 17 residues long. Germline V gene sequence: CDR1 SEHNR, CDR2 FQNEAQ (reference sequence). V lost 3 bases and J 5 bases, leaving 22 bases between the germline ends.

V usage is TRBV30 and J usage is TRBJ1-2; no clear D gene. Trimming removed 5 bases from V and 4 bases from J, with 17 bases in between. Germline-derived CDR1 and CDR2 are GTSNPN and SVGIG (reference sequence). The CDR3 sequence is 14 residues long. In DNA, the CDR3 is TGTGCCTGGTTCCAAGGGCGGGTCGGCTATGGCTACACCTTC. This translates into CAWFQGRVGYGYTF.

V usage is TRBV14 and J usage is TRBJ2-1; tentatively, D is TRBD2 (6 bases). V was clipped by 1 base and J by 4 bases, with 17 bases between them. Germline CDR1 and CDR2: SGHDN and FVKESK. The CDR3 is made up of 17 amino acids. CDR3 nucleotide sequence: TGTGCCAGCAGCCAAGCGGGGAGGCGGTCTGGGTACAATGAGCAGTTCTTC. This encodes CASSQAGRRSGYNEQFF.

Turning to this clone: Other DNA sequences of this sample code for an identical CDR3. CDR3 DNA: TGTGCCAGCTCACCACCCCCGGGGGAAATGAACACTGAAGCTTTCTTT. This encodes CASSPPPGEMNTEAFF. This chain links TRBV18 with TRBJ1-1, with D perhaps TRBD1 (5 bases). This CDR3 region has 16 residues. V was pared by 0 bases and J by 0 bases, with 11 bases between. Germline loops: CDR1 KGHSH, CDR2 LQKENI.

This chain links TRBV19 with TRBJ2-3; the match to TRBD1 covers 11 bases. The CDR3 length is 20 residues. V was pared by 2 bases and J by 2 bases, with 15 bases of the junction left unmatched. Germline loops: CDR1 LNHDA, CDR2 SQIVND (reference sequence). The CDR3 DNA reads as TGTGCCAGTAGTATAACGGGACAGGGGGGTTCACACACACACACAGATACGCAGTATTTT. Protein product: CASSITGQGGSHTHTDTQYF.

The genes are TRBV30 and TRBJ2-2; 7 bases fit TRBD2. The CDR3 is 13 residues long. Germline loops: CDR1 GTSNPN, CDR2 SVGIG (reference sequence). The ends lost 8 bases at V and 3 bases at J; junction bases unmatched: 6. CDR3 nucleotide sequence: TGTGCCCTCCCGGGGGGTCACACCGGGGAGCTGTTTTTT. Its protein is CALPGGHTGELFF.

This chain connects TRBV7-3 to TRBJ2-7; 9 bases match TRBD2. The V segment lost 3 bases and the J segment 12 bases; nucleotides outside the gene matches: 6. The length of the CDR3 is 12 residues. Germline CDR1 is SGHTA and CDR2 is FQGTGA. The CDR3 is CASSFGGGELYF. CDR3 in DNA: TGTGCCAGCAGCTTTGGCGGGGGGGAGTTGTACTTC.

The CDR3 spells CATSREGRGLETQYF. CDR3 in DNA: TGTGCCACCAGCAGAGAAGGAAGGGGGCTAGAGACCCAGTACTTC. The chain links TRBV15 to TRBJ2-5; 7 nucleotides agree with TRBD1. Trimming at V came to 0 bases and at J to 4 bases, leaving 5 bases not matched to a gene. Germline V gene lookup returns CDR1 LNHNV and CDR2 YYDKDF (reference sequence). CDR3 length: 15 residues.

This clone was seen a handful of times. The rearrangement joins TRBV5-6 to TRBJ2-7; possible D gene TRBD2, 6 bases. V was shortened by 2 bases and J by 0 bases, with 15 bases between the two germline ends. CDR3 length equals 16 residues. CDR1 and CDR2 (germline): SGHDT, YYEEEE. CDR3 DNA sequence: TGTGCCAGCAGCTTAGCGGCTAGCGATACCTCCTACGAGCAGTACTTC. It yields the protein CASSLAASDTSYEQYF.

The V call is TRBV28, the J call TRBJ2-6; D is unresolved. CDR1 MDHEN and CDR2 SYDVKM come from the germline V gene. The CDR3 runs to 16 residues. V was trimmed by 2 bases and J by 0 bases, leaving 8 bases between them. Here the CDR3 reads CASSLLSLSGANVLTF. DNA for the CDR3: TGTGCCAGCAGTTTACTATCACTCTCTGGGGCCAACGTCCTGACTTTC.

The chain combines TRBV25-1 with TRBJ2-3; TRBD1 matches 9 bases. The V gene's germline CDR1 is MGHDK and CDR2 SYGVNS. The V gene end was trimmed by 5 bases and the J gene end by 3 bases; junction bases not matched to a gene: 6. The CDR3 has 15 amino acids. The CDR3 sequence: CASSRGQGRTDTQYF. DNA for the CDR3: TGTGCCAGCAGTCGGGGACAGGGTAGAACAGATACGCAGTATTTT.